This T cell receptor (beta chain) was captured in a study of molecular identifiers for immune sequencing clone quantification. Overall study findings and caveats: Jurkat TCR RNA spiked in from one cell reportedly remained identifiable amid one million naive cells.

Listed TCR primers and previously described methods were used for bulk TCR libraries. TCRdb re-called the PCR reads through MiXCR, storing one row per CDR3 protein. The table has over 100,000 distinct CDR3 sequences, around 30% seen once. This clonotype was picked up a small number of times. Its specificity is not known. The V and J ends lost 5 bases and 8 bases respectively, with 16 bases between them. The V gene's germline CDR1 is SGHNT and CDR2 YENEEA. The CDR3 is 14 residues long. The specimen was naive CD8+ T cells from blood, with Jurkat cell RNA spiked in. The sample's subset: FACS-sorted CD8+CD4-CCR7+CD45RA+ naive T cells. The chain carries TRBV11-3 and TRBJ2-1; TRBD1 or TRBD2 may be the D gene (5 bases each). The TCR originated in a human donor in good health. Some libraries in this study had Jurkat cell RNA spiked in. CDR3 nucleotide sequence: TGTGCCAGCAGCAGTTTCGGGACGCCCCATGAGCAGTTCTTC. Translated: CASSSFGTPHEQFF.